The next 20 T cell receptor beta chains were all read from a single sample in a study of T-cell reconstitution after alpha-beta-depleted transplantation in children. Preparation of the TCRbeta library used unique molecular identifiers. Using its own MiXCR run on the PCR reads, TCRdb lists one record per CDR3 protein. The sample shows about 250,000 distinct CDR3 sequences, more than 20% of them seen only once. Here the sequenced sample was PBMCs, mostly from graft donor cells, taken 360 days after TCRalphabeta/CD19-depleted stem cell transplant. These receptor sequences come from a female patient aged 2 to 10 who had a stem cell transplant for congenital amegakaryocytic thrombocytopenia, so the T cells may come from the graft donor.

The chain carries TRBV28 and TRBJ2-2; 7 bases match TRBD1. From germline, CDR1 is MDHEN and CDR2 SYDVKM. V lost 7 bases to trimming and J lost 0 bases; unmatched junction nucleotides: 17. CDR3 size: 19 residues. CDR3 bases: TGTGCCAGCAACTACTTAAAGGGACAGATAATAACGAACACCGGGGAGCTGTTTTTT. Protein sequence: CASNYLKGQIITNTGELFF.

The sample holds a few counts of this clonotype. The V and J genes are TRBV5-1 and TRBJ1-4, with D unclear. The CDR3 runs to 15 residues. V lost 0 bases to trimming and J lost 8 bases, with 14 bases between them. Germline V lookup: CDR1 SGHRS, CDR2 YFSETQ. The CDR3 DNA sequence: TGCGCCAGCAGCTTGGAACAGTGGGTCGAGGAAAAACTGTTTTTT. Residues: CASSLEQWVEEKLFF.

This clonotype was detected only a few times. The chain couples TRBV25-1 to TRBJ1-2, with D unresolved. Germline CDR1 reads MGHDK; CDR2 reads SYGVNS. The V end lost 8 bases, the J end lost 4 bases, and 14 bases lay between the germline ends. This CDR3 has 13 residues. The CDR3 loop is CASHDPAGYGYTF. The DNA of the CDR3 is TGTGCCAGCCACGACCCCGCCGGCTATGGCTACACCTTC.

This rearrangement joins TRBV4-1 to TRBJ2-7; 12 positions agree with TRBD1. CDR1 and CDR2 from the germline V gene are MGHRA and YSYEKL. The junction had 11 bases not matched to a gene; V was cut back by 0 bases and J by 2 bases. This CDR3 has 19 residues. DNA of the CDR3: TGCGCCAGCAGCCAAGAAGCTGACCGGGACAGGGGGCTAGCCTACGAGCAGTACTTC. This codes for CASSQEADRDRGLAYEQYF.

This clonotype was detected only a few times. The chain recombines TRBV7-6 with TRBJ2-2; D call uncertain. The germline V gene has CDR1 SGHVS and CDR2 FNYEAQ. V was shortened by 3 bases and J by 6 bases, with 11 bases between the two germline ends. The CDR3 consists of 14 residues. CDR3 loop: CASSFSAYPGELFF. DNA for the CDR3: TGTGCCAGCAGCTTTTCCGCGTATCCCGGGGAGCTGTTTTTT.

The genes are TRBV27 and TRBJ2-2; D is uncertain. Germline V lookup: CDR1 MNHEY, CDR2 SMNVEV (reference sequence). V was trimmed by 3 bases and J by 1 base, leaving 9 bases between them. CDR3 length equals 15 residues. The CDR3: CASSFRHLNTGELFF. DNA of the CDR3: TGTGCCAGCAGTTTCAGGCACTTGAACACCGGGGAGCTGTTTTTT.

This clonotype showed up just once. One end of the junction fails to match germline, which may point to a read error. V usage is TRBV29-1 and J usage is TRBJ2-7, with D possibly TRBD1 on 5 matching bases. Germline CDR1 and CDR2: SQVTM and ANQGSEA. The CDR3 extends over 12 amino acids. CDR3 sequence: CSVEGDSYEQYF. For the CDR3, the DNA is TGCAGCGTCGAAGGGGATTCCTACGAGCAGTACTTC.

This clonotype was observed a handful of times. V and J are TRBV6-2 or TRBV6-3 and TRBJ1-4; TRBD1 matches at 7 bases. After removal of 5 bases from V and 8 bases from J, the junction contained 11 bases not matched to a gene. The CDR3 loop spans 15 amino acids. Germline CDR1 and CDR2: MNHEY and SVGEGT. For the CDR3, the DNA is TGTGCCAGCAGTCCCCTCGACAGGGTGGACGAAAAACTGTTTTTT. Translation gives CASSPLDRVDEKLFF.

The chain is built from TRBV12-3 or TRBV12-4 and TRBJ2-7; D remains ambiguous. The CDR3 runs 12 residues. V lost 3 bases to trimming and J lost 7 bases, with 10 bases between them. CDR3 coding DNA: TGTGCCAGCAGTTTTACGGCACATGAGCAGTACTTC. This encodes CASSFTAHEQYF.

V usage is TRBV29-1 and J usage is TRBJ1-4; D unresolved. Trimming cost V 3 bases and J 8 bases, with 7 bases left between them. Germline loops: CDR1 SQVTM, CDR2 ANQGSEA. The CDR3 is 11 residues long. The CDR3 spells CSVETDEKLFF. CDR3 in DNA: TGCAGCGTTGAGACTGACGAAAAACTGTTTTTT.

A single count supports this clonotype. V gene TRBV4-3 combines with J gene TRBJ2-1; the match to TRBD2 covers 10 bases. Trimming removed 3 bases from V and 4 bases from J; junction bases left unmatched: 3. There are 15 residues in the CDR3. The germline CDR1 and CDR2 sequences are LGHNA and YSLEER. CDR3 DNA: TGCGCCAGCAGCCACGGACTAGCGGTTTACAATGAGCAGTTCTTC. It codes for CASSHGLAVYNEQFF.

The V and J genes are TRBV10-3 and TRBJ1-1; 7 nucleotides match TRBD1. Germline CDR1 is ENHRY and CDR2 is SYGVKD. The CDR3 runs to 16 residues. With 1 base clipped from V and 1 base from J, the junction kept 6 bases outside the gene matches. The CDR3 DNA follows: TGTGCCATCAGTGAGTACGAGGGGGCCTGGAACACTGAAGCTTTCTTT. It translates to CAISEYEGAWNTEAFF.

This clonotype was picked up a small number of times. This chain connects TRBV2 to TRBJ2-5; D may be TRBD1 (6 bases). CDR3 length: 11 amino acids. Trimming removed 7 bases at V and 5 bases at J, with 8 bases between. From germline, CDR1 is SNHLY and CDR2 FYNNEI. CDR3 in DNA: TGTGCCAGCACGAGGGGGGAGACCCAGTACTTC. It encodes CASTRGETQYF.

This clonotype was counted a few times. This rearrangement joins TRBV5-1 to TRBJ2-2; TRBD1 aligns across 8 bases. V shed 6 bases, J shed 1 base, and the junction held 2 bases outside the gene matches. The germline gives CDR1 SGHRS, CDR2 YFSETQ. This CDR3 region has 14 residues. CDR3 sequence reads: CASTGTGNTGELFF. CDR3 DNA sequence: TGCGCCAGCACCGGGACAGGGAACACCGGGGAGCTGTTTTTT.

V and J are TRBV5-4 and TRBJ2-2, with 9 bases lining up with TRBD2. This CDR3 comprises 19 residues. V lost 0 bases, J lost 4 bases, and 13 bases stayed unmatched. Germline CDR1 is SGHNT and CDR2 is YYREEE (reference sequence). CDR3 nucleotide sequence: TGTGCCAGCAGCTTGGCTTGGGCGGGAGGGCCTTCGGGCACCGGGGAGCTGTTTTTT. This translates into CASSLAWAGGPSGTGELFF. The complete variable domain, with remaining parts taken from reference TRBV5-4 and TRBJ2-2, reads ETGVTQSPTHLIKTRGQQVTLRCSSQSGHNTVSWYQQALGQGPQFIFQYYREEENGRGNFPPRFSGLQFPNYSSELNVNALELDDSALYLCASSLAWAGGPSGTGELFFGEGSRLTVL.

The chain couples TRBV2 to TRBJ1-6; no clear D gene. From germline, CDR1 is SNHLY and CDR2 FYNNEI. V was cut by 5 bases and J by 9 bases, with 8 bases left in between. The CDR3 consists of 12 residues. The CDR3 DNA follows: TGTGCCAGCAGTACAAAGGGTTCACCCCTCCACTTT. Encoded protein: CASSTKGSPLHF.

The rearrangement joins TRBV10-3 to TRBJ1-5; 7 bases agree with TRBD1. This CDR3 is 16 amino acids long. From germline, CDR1 is ENHRY and CDR2 SYGVKD. The V and J ends lost 2 bases and 3 bases, in that order; junction bases with no gene match: 7. CDR3 loop: CAISEDRDSVNQPQHF. Written as DNA, the CDR3 is TGTGCCATCAGTGAGGACAGGGATTCGGTCAATCAGCCCCAGCATTTT.

The chain uses TRBV29-1 and TRBJ2-1, with TRBD1 matching 9 bases. Looked up from germline, CDR1 is SQVTM and CDR2 is ANQGSEA. This CDR3 contains 14 residues. After removal of 5 bases from V and 2 bases from J, the junction contained 4 bases not matched to a gene. CDR3 DNA: TGCAGCGTTTCTCGGACAGGGGCCTACAATGAGCAGTTCTTC. Protein sequence: CSVSRTGAYNEQFF.

V gene TRBV30 combines with J gene TRBJ2-1, with D maybe TRBD2 (5 bases). Looked up from germline, CDR1 is GTSNPN and CDR2 is SVGIG (reference sequence). The CDR3 has 15 amino acids. The germline V and J ends were trimmed by 3 bases and 4 bases, with 16 bases remaining between them. The CDR3 nucleotides read TGTGCCTGGAGCCCTAGGACTTGGAGTTACAATGAGCAGTTCTTC. Translating it yields CAWSPRTWSYNEQFF.

The table lists this clonotype with a few counts. The chain employs TRBV5-1 and TRBJ2-7; no definite D call. CDR3 length: 14 residues. V shed 0 bases and J shed 2 bases, with 9 bases lying between them. CDR1 is SGHRS and CDR2 is YFSETQ in the germline V gene. The CDR3 DNA reads as TGCGCCAGCAGCTTGGGACTGAACACCTACGAGCAGTACTTC. It codes for CASSLGLNTYEQYF.